This TCR beta chain was profiled in a study of T cell responses to AZD1222 COVID-19 vaccine. Study findings and constraints: Spike regions recognized by vaccine-associated CD4 TCRs spanned the protein, led by 160-218 and 743-854.

Trimming cost V 1 base and J 5 bases, with 12 bases left between them. CDR1 MGHRA and CDR2 YSYEKL come from the germline V gene. This CDR3 has 15 residues. Profiled with immunoSEQ multiplex PCR; TCRdb holds only in-frame clones, not every one. The repertoire includes approximately 170,000 clones, approximately 86% of them detected once, and 11% sits in the top ten. About this clone: Its antigen is undetermined.

This sequence was found in an adult who received the AZD1222 COVID-19 vaccine. The specimen was peripheral blood, collected 28 days after the second AZD1222 dose. This chain uses TRBV4-1 with TRBJ2-1; D call uncertain. Written as DNA, the CDR3 is TGCGCCAGCAGCCAAGTTGCGGCCTACCACAATGAGCAGTTCTTC. It is translated as CASSQVAAYHNEQFF.